This TCR beta chain derives from a study of blood T cell repertoires in COVID-19 (TCRdb year 2020). Describing the broader study: Samples from collaborators originated in the United States, Italy and Spain and spanned both the acute and convalescent phases of COVID-19. The material from the prospective study consisted of cDNA or gDNA derived from T cells, B-cell-depleted T cells, or PBMCs. Subjects who had been exposed to COVID-19, were actively infected with it, or had recovered from it provided the deeply sampled blood TCRbeta repertoires that made up the dataset. The repertoires were released in a freely available public database meant as a resource for research on the immune response to SARS-CoV-2. Samples were obtained from the ongoing ImmuneRACE study (first 160 participants) and from 1,200 or so subjects provided by 6 global collaborators. Nearly every sample came with metadata listing a de-identified subject ID, COVID-19 status, age in years and sex. Where available, HLA class I and class II types were taken from metadata supplied by the sample provider and were not determined by assay-based typing.

Broad study findings and their caveats: How much clinical and demographic metadata was included differed by source and by participant, and the metadata was provided uncurated.

Enrolling through a virtual design, the prospective study's participants ranged in age from roughly 18 to 95 years and lived across 20 to 30 United States geographic areas. In the prospective study, cohorts were assigned on the basis of participant-reported clinical history obtained from a screening survey and a study questionnaire. Recovered participants in ImmuneRACE Cohort 3 were defined as having two consecutive negative NP/OP PCR tests, clearance from a healthcare professional, or resolution of symptoms. In the prospective study, mobile phlebotomists collected whole blood, serum and a nasopharyngeal or oropharyngeal swab from each participant. Participants in the prospective study had the option to provide additional blood draws and questionnaires over a roughly 2-month period. Before DNA extraction, prospective study blood samples were shipped either frozen or at room temperature. The CDR3 covers 13 residues, taking in both the cysteine and the phenylalanine. Left in the record is the CDR3 DNA by itself, 39 bases read in frame from the first base. Trimming costs V 1 base and J 3 bases, and their ends lie 7 bases apart.

TCRbeta CDR3 regions were amplified from genomic DNA using the immunoSEQ Assay, a bias-controlled multiplex PCR. On the authors' methods: Nucleated cell counts per sample were estimated from amplification of reference gene primers within the assay. To quantify the absolute abundance of each unique TCRbeta CDR3 rearrangement, sequence reads were collapsed and filtered. For each sample, productive Simpson clonality was calculated as the square root of Simpson's diversity index across productive rearrangements. The table comes from immuneACCESS by way of TCRdb, which keeps in-frame sequences with V and J called. Part of the clones is missing from these tables; in studies checked, under half for an unresolved V gene and the rest for unknown reasons. That table supplies the V and J calls and clone size; D and trimming were determined from the DNA. For this sample there are 300,000 to 400,000 clones; 70% to 90% appear just once. The ten top clones hold roughly 1.2% of the sample.

Concerning this clone: What this receptor recognizes is not known. Base qualities are not provided; no much larger clone lies one nucleotide away.

The receptor comes from a woman aged 18-29 years who had recovered from COVID-19. Sequencing input: PBMCs or T cells enriched from blood (not recorded which). The chain employs TRBV12-3 or TRBV12-4 and TRBJ2-7, with the D segment identity uncertain. This receptor has the CDR3 CASSLGRFYEQYF. At the DNA level, the sequence is TGTGCCAGCAGTTTAGGCAGGTTCTACGAGCAGTACTTC.